This paragraph covers one TCR beta chain sequence. The data were obtained in a study of blood T cell repertoires in COVID-19. Study details: The United States, Italy and Spain supplied acute and convalescent COVID-19 samples. Sources were T cells, B-cell-depleted T cells, or PBMCs; the material itself was cDNA or gDNA.

Looked up from germline, CDR1 is LGHDT and CDR2 is YNNKEL (reference sequence). This CDR3 contains 16 residues. J gave up 4 bases and V 4 bases, and 5 bases lay outside the gene matches. Under the authors' procedure: Using reference gene primer amplification, nucleated cell counts were estimated. Measured with immunoSEQ multiplex PCR; TCRdb has only the in-frame clones, and not every one. That table supplies the V and J calls and clone size; D and trimming were determined from the DNA. Of about 73,000 clones in the sample, 73% were seen once. This sequence was found in a man in his sixties with acute or convalescent COVID-19. V usage is TRBV3-1 (or the pseudogene TRBV3-2) and J usage is TRBJ2-5, with TRBD2 identical over 14 bases. The sequenced material came from peripheral blood. The CDR3 is CASSRGLAGDAETQYF. The CDR3, as DNA: TGTGCCAGCAGCCGGGGACTAGCGGGAGACGCAGAGACCCAGTACTTC.